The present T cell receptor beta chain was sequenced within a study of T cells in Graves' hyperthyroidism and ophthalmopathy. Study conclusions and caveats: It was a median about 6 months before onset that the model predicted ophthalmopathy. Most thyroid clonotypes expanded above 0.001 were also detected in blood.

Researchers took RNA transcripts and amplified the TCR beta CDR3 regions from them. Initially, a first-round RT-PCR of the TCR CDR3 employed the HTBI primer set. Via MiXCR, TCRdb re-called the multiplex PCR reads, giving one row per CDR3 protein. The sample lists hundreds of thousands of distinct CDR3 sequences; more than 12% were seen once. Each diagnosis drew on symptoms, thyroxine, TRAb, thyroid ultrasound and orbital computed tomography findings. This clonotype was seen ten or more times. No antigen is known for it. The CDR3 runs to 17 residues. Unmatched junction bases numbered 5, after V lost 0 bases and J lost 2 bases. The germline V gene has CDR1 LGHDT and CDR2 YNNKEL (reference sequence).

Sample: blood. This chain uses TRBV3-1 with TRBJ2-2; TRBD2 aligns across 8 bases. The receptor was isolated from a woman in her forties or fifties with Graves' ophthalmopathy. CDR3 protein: CASSQEISGKNTGELFF. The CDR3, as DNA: TGTGCCAGCAGCCAAGAGATTAGCGGGAAAAACACCGGGGAGCTGTTTTTT.